A single sample is the source of the 10 T cell receptor beta chains below, sequenced in a study of shared clonotypes between healthy human individuals. Generated by immunoSEQ multiplex PCR, the TCRdb table keeps only in-frame clones and is missing some. Of 450,000 to 500,000 clones in the sample, 70% to 85% are singletons; the top ten hold more than 10%. Input material: PBMCs. Receptors originate from a woman aged 35 to 49 in good health. Some clones in this sample may be carry-over from other donors' samples.

Concerning this clone itself: A single base separates this from a much larger clone, so it may be a read error. The chain combines TRBV9 with TRBJ2-7; 9 bases agree with TRBD1. V shed 1 base and J 4 bases; nucleotides not matched to a gene: 6. This CDR3 is built from 15 residues. Germline V gene sequence: CDR1 SGDLS, CDR2 YYNGEE. The CDR3 sequence is CASSVSDRGSYEQYF. Written as DNA, the CDR3 is TGTGCCAGCAGCGTATCGGACAGGGGTTCTTACGAGCAGTACTTC.

In this sample, this clone turned up a few times. The J gene is TRBJ2-7, the V gene TRBV19; D not resolved. CDR1 and CDR2 from the germline V gene are LNHDA and SQIVND (reference sequence). Trimming removed 4 bases from V and 2 bases from J, with 6 bases in between. The CDR3 is made up of 12 amino acids. CDR3 in DNA: TGTGCCAGTAGTAGGTCTACCTACGAGCAGTACTTC. It yields the protein CASSRSTYEQYF.

This clone is a singleton in its sample. The chain recombines TRBV7-2 with TRBJ2-5, with D tentatively TRBD1 (8 bases). V lost 5 bases to trimming and J lost 4 bases, with 14 bases between them. This CDR3 is built from 14 residues. From germline, CDR1 is SGHTA and CDR2 FQGNSA. CDR3 bases: TGTGCCAGCAGCCGGAACAGGGGGGGAGAGACCCAGTACTTC. Encoded protein: CASSRNRGGETQYF.

The V call is TRBV7-3, the J call TRBJ2-2; 7 positions agree with TRBD2. V shed 2 bases and J 1 base; nucleotides not matched to a gene: 4. CDR1 is SGHTA and CDR2 is FQGTGA in the germline V gene. The CDR3 is 16 amino acids. CDR3 nucleotide sequence: TGTGCCAGCAGCTTAGGGAGGGCAGGGAACACCGGGGAGCTGTTTTTT. Protein sequence: CASSLGRAGNTGELFF.

The chain combines TRBV5-1 with TRBJ2-2; no clear D gene. The CDR3 length is 13 residues. CDR1 and CDR2 (germline): SGHRS, YFSETQ. V lost 1 base and J lost 6, with 7 bases in between. The CDR3 DNA is TGCGCCAGCAGCTTGATCGGGTCCGGGGAGCTGTTTTTT. Its protein is CASSLIGSGELFF.

V gene TRBV5-1 combines with J gene TRBJ2-5, with a weak D call TRBD1 (6 bases). In germline, CDR1 is SGHRS, CDR2 YFSETQ. V lost 2 bases and J 2 bases, leaving 10 bases between the germline ends. The length of the CDR3 is 14 residues. For the CDR3, the DNA is TGCGCCAGCAGCTTCAACAGGGTTCAAGAGACCCAGTACTTC. Translating gives CASSFNRVQETQYF.

Remarks on this clone: A read error may produce the germline difference seen at one junction end. The chain couples TRBV20-1 to TRBJ2-5, with D unclear. Germline CDR1 is DFQATT and CDR2 is SNEGSKA (reference sequence). This CDR3 has 11 residues. In nucleotides, the CDR3 is TGCAGTGCTAGAGATTTGCTAGAAATTGACTTC. Its protein is CSARDLLEIDF.

The V gene is TRBV4-2, the J gene TRBJ2-5; D might be TRBD1 (7 bases). This CDR3 comprises 16 residues. The V and J ends lost 0 bases and 5 bases respectively, with 16 bases between them. Per the germline V gene, CDR1 is LGHNA and CDR2 is YNFKEQ. The CDR3 DNA reads as TGTGCCAGCAGCCAAGAAGAGACAGGGAGGTGGGAGACCCAGTACTTC. It is translated as CASSQEETGRWETQYF.

This chain joins TRBV4-3 and TRBJ2-1, with D possibly TRBD2 on 5 matching bases. The ends were cut back, 4 bases at V and 10 bases at J, with 14 bases in the middle. This CDR3 is built from 13 residues. CDR1 is LGHNA, CDR2 YSLEER, per germline. The CDR3 loop reads CASSPDRPGEQFF. CDR3 coding DNA: TGCGCCAGCAGCCCAGACCGTCCGGGGGAGCAGTTCTTC.

This clone was seen ten or more times. The V call is TRBV6-5, the J call TRBJ1-5; TRBD1 aligns across 9 bases. The germline gives CDR1 MNHEY, CDR2 SVGAGI. The CDR3 is 14 amino acids. After removal of 4 bases from V and 7 bases from J, the junction contained 5 bases not matched to a gene. The CDR3 DNA follows: TGTGCCAGCAGTTGGGGACAGGGCGAACAGCCCCAGCATTTT. Protein sequence: CASSWGQGEQPQHF.